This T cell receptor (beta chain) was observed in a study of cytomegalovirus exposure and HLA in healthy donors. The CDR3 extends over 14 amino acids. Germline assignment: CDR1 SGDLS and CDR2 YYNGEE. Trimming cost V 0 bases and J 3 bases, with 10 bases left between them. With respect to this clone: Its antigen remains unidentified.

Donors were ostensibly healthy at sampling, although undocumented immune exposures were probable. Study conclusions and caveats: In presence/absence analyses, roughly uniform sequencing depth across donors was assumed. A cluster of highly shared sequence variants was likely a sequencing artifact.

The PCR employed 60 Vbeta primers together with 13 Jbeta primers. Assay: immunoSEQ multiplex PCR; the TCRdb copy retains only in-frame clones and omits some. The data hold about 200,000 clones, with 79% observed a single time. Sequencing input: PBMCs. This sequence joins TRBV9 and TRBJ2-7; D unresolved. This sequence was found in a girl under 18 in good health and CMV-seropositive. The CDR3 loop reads CASSVGVSSYEQYF. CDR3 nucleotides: TGTGCCAGCAGCGTAGGGGTTAGCAGCTACGAGCAGTACTTC.